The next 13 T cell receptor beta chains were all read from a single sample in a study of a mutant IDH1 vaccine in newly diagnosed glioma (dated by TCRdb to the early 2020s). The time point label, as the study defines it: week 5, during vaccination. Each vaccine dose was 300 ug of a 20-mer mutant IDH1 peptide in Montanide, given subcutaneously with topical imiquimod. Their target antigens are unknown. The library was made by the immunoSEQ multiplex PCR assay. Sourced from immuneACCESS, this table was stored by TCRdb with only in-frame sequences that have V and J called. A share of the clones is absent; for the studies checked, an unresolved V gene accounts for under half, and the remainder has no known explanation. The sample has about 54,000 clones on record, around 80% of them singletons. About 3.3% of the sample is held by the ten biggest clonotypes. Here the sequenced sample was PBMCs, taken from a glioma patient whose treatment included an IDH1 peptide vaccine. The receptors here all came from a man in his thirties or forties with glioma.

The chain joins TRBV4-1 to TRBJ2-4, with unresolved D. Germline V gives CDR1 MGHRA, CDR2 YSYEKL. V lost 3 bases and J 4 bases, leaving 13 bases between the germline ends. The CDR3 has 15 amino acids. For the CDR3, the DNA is TGCGCCAGCAGCCAGTTCGACACCCTAAAAAACATTCAGTACTTC. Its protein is CASSQFDTLKNIQYF.

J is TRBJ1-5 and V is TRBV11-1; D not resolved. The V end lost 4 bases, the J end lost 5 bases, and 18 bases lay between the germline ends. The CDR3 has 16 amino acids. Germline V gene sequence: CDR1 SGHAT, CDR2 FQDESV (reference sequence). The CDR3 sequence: CASSSPRRTYYQPQHF. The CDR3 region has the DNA TGTGCCAGCAGCTCTCCCCGCCGGACCTACTATCAGCCCCAGCATTTT.

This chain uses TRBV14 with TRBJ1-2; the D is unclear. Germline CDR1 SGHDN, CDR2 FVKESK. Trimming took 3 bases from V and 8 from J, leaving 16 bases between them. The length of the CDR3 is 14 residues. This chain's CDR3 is CASSHEAGTGGYTF. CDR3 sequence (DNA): TGTGCCAGCAGCCATGAGGCAGGAACTGGCGGCTACACCTTC.

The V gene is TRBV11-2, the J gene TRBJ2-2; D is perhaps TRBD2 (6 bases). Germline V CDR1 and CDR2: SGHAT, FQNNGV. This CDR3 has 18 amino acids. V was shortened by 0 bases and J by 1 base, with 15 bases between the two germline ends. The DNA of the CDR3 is TGTGCCAGCAGCTTAGATTGGAGCGCGGGATTGAACACCGGGGAGCTGTTTTTT. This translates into CASSLDWSAGLNTGELFF.

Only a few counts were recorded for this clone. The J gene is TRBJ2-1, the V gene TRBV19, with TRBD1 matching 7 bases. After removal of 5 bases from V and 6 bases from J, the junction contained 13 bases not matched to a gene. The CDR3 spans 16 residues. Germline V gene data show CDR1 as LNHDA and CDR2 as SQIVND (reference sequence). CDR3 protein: CASSSPTGKVFNEQFF. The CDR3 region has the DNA TGTGCCAGTAGTTCTCCGACAGGGAAAGTTTTCAATGAGCAGTTCTTC.

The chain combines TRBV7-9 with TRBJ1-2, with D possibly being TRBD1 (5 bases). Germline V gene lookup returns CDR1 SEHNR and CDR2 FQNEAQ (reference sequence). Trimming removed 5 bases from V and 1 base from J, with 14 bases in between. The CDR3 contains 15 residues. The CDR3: CASSPGRDSNYGYTF. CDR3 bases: TGTGCCAGCAGCCCAGGGAGAGACAGTAACTATGGCTACACCTTC.

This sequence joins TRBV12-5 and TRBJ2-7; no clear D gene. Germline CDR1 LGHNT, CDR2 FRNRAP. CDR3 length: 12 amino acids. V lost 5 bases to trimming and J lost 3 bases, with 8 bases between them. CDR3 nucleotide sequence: TGTGCTAGTGGTCCTCACAGCTACGAGCAGTACTTC. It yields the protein CASGPHSYEQYF. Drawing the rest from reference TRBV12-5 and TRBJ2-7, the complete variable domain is DARVTQTPRHKVTEMGQEVTMRCQPILGHNTVFWYRQTMMQGLELLAYFRNRAPLDDSGMPKDRFSAEMPDATLATLKIQPSEPRDSAVYFCASGPHSYEQYFGPGTRLTVT.

This CDR3 is CASSHDKYTDTQYF. DNA for the CDR3: TGTGCCAGCAGCCACGACAAATACACAGATACGCAGTATTTT. V is TRBV7-9 and J is TRBJ2-3; D remains unclear. The CDR3 totals 14 residues. V lost 5 bases to trimming and J lost 2 bases, with 11 bases between them. The germline V gene encodes CDR1 SEHNR and CDR2 FQNEAQ (reference sequence).

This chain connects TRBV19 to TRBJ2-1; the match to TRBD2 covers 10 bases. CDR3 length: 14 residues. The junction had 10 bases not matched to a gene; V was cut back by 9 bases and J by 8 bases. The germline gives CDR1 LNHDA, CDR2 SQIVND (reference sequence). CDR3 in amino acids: CASKRTSGRHEQFF. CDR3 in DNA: TGTGCCAGCAAACGGACTAGCGGCCGCCATGAGCAGTTCTTC.

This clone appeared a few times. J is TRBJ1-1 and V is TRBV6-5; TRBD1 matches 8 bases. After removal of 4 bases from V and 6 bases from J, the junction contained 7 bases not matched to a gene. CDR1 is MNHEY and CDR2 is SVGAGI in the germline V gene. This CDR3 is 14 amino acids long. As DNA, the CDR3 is TGTGCCAGCAGTTTGGACAGGGAGGGCGCTGAAGCTTTCTTT. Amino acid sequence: CASSLDREGAEAFF.

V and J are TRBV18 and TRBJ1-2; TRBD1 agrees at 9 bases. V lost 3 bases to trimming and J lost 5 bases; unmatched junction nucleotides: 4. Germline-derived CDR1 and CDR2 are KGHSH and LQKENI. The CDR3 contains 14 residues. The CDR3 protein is CASSPGQGRYGYTF. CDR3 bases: TGTGCCAGCTCACCGGGACAGGGCCGGTATGGCTACACCTTC.

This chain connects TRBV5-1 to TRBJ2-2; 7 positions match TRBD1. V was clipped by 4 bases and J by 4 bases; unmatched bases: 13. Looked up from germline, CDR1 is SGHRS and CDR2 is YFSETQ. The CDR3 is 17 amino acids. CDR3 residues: CASSVSGQRWATGELFF. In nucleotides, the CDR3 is TGCGCCAGCAGCGTATCGGGACAGCGATGGGCCACCGGGGAGCTGTTTTTT.

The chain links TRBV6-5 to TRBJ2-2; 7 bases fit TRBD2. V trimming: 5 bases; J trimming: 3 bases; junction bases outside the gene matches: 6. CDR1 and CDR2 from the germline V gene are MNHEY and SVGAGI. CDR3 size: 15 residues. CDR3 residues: CASSPSAGDTGELFF. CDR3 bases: TGTGCCAGCAGTCCATCCGCGGGGGACACCGGGGAGCTGTTTTTT.